What follows are 20 T cell receptor beta chains derived from one specimen sequenced in a study of cytomegalovirus exposure and HLA in healthy donors. A multiplex PCR was run with 60 Vbeta primers and 13 Jbeta primers. Assay: immunoSEQ multiplex PCR; the TCRdb copy retains only in-frame clones and omits some. There are about 130,000 clones in the sample; less than 90% occur only once, and over 15% lies in the top ten. The sequenced sample was PBMCs. These receptors were obtained from a man in his late teens or twenties in good health and CMV-seropositive.

The V call is TRBV4-1, the J call TRBJ2-3; D not certain. V lost 1 base, J lost 2 bases, and 13 bases lay in between. The CDR3 consists of 16 residues. CDR1 is MGHRA, CDR2 YSYEKL, per germline. CDR3 region: CASSQGFAIFTDTQYF. The CDR3 nucleotides are TGCGCCAGCAGCCAAGGCTTCGCGATTTTCACAGATACGCAGTATTTT.

This chain connects TRBV27 to TRBJ2-5; TRBD2 agrees at 7 bases. Germline assignment: CDR1 MNHEY and CDR2 SMNVEV (reference sequence). V was clipped by 10 bases and J by 3 bases; unmatched bases: 8. The CDR3 loop spans 13 amino acids. The CDR3 DNA reads TGTGCCACCGGACTAGTTCGGGAAGAGACCCAGTACTTC. It specifies CATGLVREETQYF.

V is TRBV6-1 and J is TRBJ1-3, with a weak D call TRBD1 (5 bases). V lost 7 bases and J lost 3, with 10 bases in between. The length of the CDR3 is 13 residues. The germline V gene encodes CDR1 MNHNS and CDR2 SASEGT. The CDR3 DNA reads TGTGCCAGCACCTCAGGGTTTGGAAACACCATATATTTT. Translated: CASTSGFGNTIYF.

For the CDR3, the DNA is TGTGCCAGCAGCTTAACAGGGAACACCGGGGAGCTGTTTTTT. Protein: CASSLTGNTGELFF. The chain uses TRBV7-2 and TRBJ2-2, with D possibly being TRBD1 (5 bases). Germline CDR1 SGHTA, CDR2 FQGNSA. This CDR3 contains 14 residues. The germline V and J ends were trimmed by 2 bases and 1 base, with 5 bases remaining between them.

The V and J genes are TRBV6-6 and TRBJ1-1; D remains ambiguous. The CDR3 runs to 15 residues. V lost 5 bases and J lost 0, with 13 bases in between. CDR1 and CDR2 (germline): MNHNY, SVGAGI (reference sequence). The DNA for the CDR3 is TGTGCCAGCAGTCCCCTAACGGGGATGAACACTGAAGCTTTCTTT. Residues: CASSPLTGMNTEAFF.

The rearrangement uses TRBV5-1 and TRBJ2-5, with 11 positions matching TRBD2. Germline V gene data show CDR1 as SGHRS and CDR2 as YFSETQ. This CDR3 contains 17 residues. V was pared by 3 bases and J by 2 bases, with 9 bases of the junction left unmatched. CDR3 loop: CASSSLPTSGVQETQYF. The CDR3 DNA reads TGCGCCAGCAGCTCCCTACCGACTAGCGGGGTACAAGAGACCCAGTACTTC.

The chain uses TRBV7-8 and TRBJ1-2, with a tentative D call TRBD1 (6 bases). V was shortened by 2 bases and J by 6 bases, with 19 bases between the two germline ends. Germline CDR1 and CDR2: SGHVS and FQNEAQ. The CDR3 spans 16 residues. CDR3 residues: CASSLNSVYRVNGYTF. The CDR3, as DNA: TGTGCCAGCAGCTTAAATTCCGTTTACAGGGTGAATGGCTACACCTTC.

The genes are TRBV5-4 and TRBJ1-4; 9 nucleotides agree with TRBD1. J gave up 2 bases and V 4 bases, and 3 bases lay outside the gene matches. The CDR3 covers 15 residues. The germline gives CDR1 SGHNT, CDR2 YYREEE (reference sequence). DNA of the CDR3: TGTGCCAGCAGCCCTGACAGGGGGACTAATGAAAAACTGTTTTTT. This sequence encodes CASSPDRGTNEKLFF.

This rearrangement joins TRBV21-1 to TRBJ2-5; TRBD2, the table's D call, lacks a check against the DNA. TRBV21-1 is listed as a pseudogene. The CDR3 contains 14 residues. The CDR3 nucleotides read TGTGCCATGCCGGGACTAGCGGGGGAAGAGACCCAGTACTTC. This codes for CAMPGLAGEETQYF.

The rearrangement links TRBV19 to TRBJ1-1; perhaps TRBD1 as D (5 bases). Trimming took 3 bases from V and 4 from J, leaving 9 bases between them. Germline assignment: CDR1 LNHDA and CDR2 SQIVND (reference sequence). CDR3 size: 13 residues. The CDR3 DNA is TGTGCCAGTAGTATTCCAGGGTTCACTGAAGCTTTCTTT. Its translation: CASSIPGFTEAFF.

V and J are TRBV6-1 and TRBJ2-7; weak D call: TRBD1 (6 bases). Trimming pared 6 bases from V and 6 bases from J, leaving 18 bases between. Germline V gives CDR1 MNHNS, CDR2 SASEGT. The CDR3 has 14 amino acids. CDR3 coding DNA: TGTGCCAGCAGCCCAGGGGTCCCCCCCCTCGAGCAGTACTTC. It encodes CASSPGVPPLEQYF.

This chain joins TRBV5-6 and TRBJ1-2, with D unresolved. Germline CDR1 is SGHDT and CDR2 is YYEEEE. The CDR3 has 16 amino acids. V was clipped by 1 base and J by 4 bases, with 17 bases between them. CDR3 in DNA: TGTGCCAGCAGCTTGAAGCTCGCGGAACTCATCTATGGCTACACCTTC. This codes for CASSLKLAELIYGYTF.

The chain employs TRBV2 and TRBJ2-2; D not resolved. This CDR3 is built from 15 residues. The germline V gene has CDR1 SNHLY and CDR2 FYNNEI. The V gene lost 7 bases and the J gene lost 0 bases, with 12 bases spanning the gap. The CDR3 loop reads CASTARVANTGELFF. The DNA of the CDR3 is TGTGCCAGCACTGCCCGCGTAGCGAACACCGGGGAGCTGTTTTTT.

CDR3 region: CAWSVVDYGYTF. DNA for the CDR3: TGTGCCTGGAGTGTAGTAGACTATGGCTACACCTTC. J is TRBJ1-2 and V is TRBV30; no clear D gene. The V and J ends lost 0 bases and 3 bases respectively, with 5 bases between them. Germline V gene lookup returns CDR1 GTSNPN and CDR2 SVGIG (reference sequence). The CDR3 consists of 12 residues.

The rearrangement joins TRBV6-1 to TRBJ2-5, with a possible D match to TRBD1 (6 bases). V shed 4 bases and J shed 2 bases, with 14 bases lying between them. Germline V CDR1 and CDR2: MNHNS, SASEGT. The CDR3 has 15 amino acids. The CDR3 loop reads CASSALTGRQETQYF. CDR3 DNA: TGTGCCAGCAGTGCCCTAACAGGGCGACAAGAGACCCAGTACTTC.

The rearrangement joins TRBV4-2 to TRBJ2-3; TRBD2 agrees at 11 bases. V trimming: 4 bases; J trimming: 2 bases; junction bases outside the gene matches: 11. The CDR3 contains 18 residues. Germline values: CDR1 LGHNA, CDR2 YNFKEQ. Here the CDR3 DNA reads TGTGCCAGCAGCCCCACTTCTCCTAGCGGGGGGACCACAGATACGCAGTATTTT. The encoded protein is CASSPTSPSGGTTDTQYF.

V is TRBV2 and J is TRBJ2-3; unclear D gene. Germline-derived CDR1 and CDR2 are SNHLY and FYNNEI. The ends were cut back, 3 bases at V and 0 bases at J, with 7 bases in the middle. This CDR3 region has 14 residues. The chain's CDR3 is CASSEAGSTDTQYF. The DNA for the CDR3 is TGTGCCAGCAGTGAGGCCGGGAGCACAGATACGCAGTATTTT.

This clone showed up just once. V gene TRBV5-1 combines with J gene TRBJ2-2, with TRBD1 matching over 7 bases. V lost 0 bases and J lost 6; bases outside the gene matches: 5. The CDR3 covers 15 residues. Germline CDR1 SGHRS, CDR2 YFSETQ. The CDR3 is CASSLVTGAAGELFF. The CDR3 DNA reads TGCGCCAGCAGCTTGGTAACAGGGGCTGCCGGGGAGCTGTTTTTT.

This clone showed up just a few times. The V and J genes are TRBV10-3 and TRBJ1-6, with 11 positions matching TRBD1. The CDR3 has 17 amino acids. CDR1 ENHRY and CDR2 SYGVKD come from the germline V gene. After removal of 4 bases from V and 7 bases from J, the junction contained 9 bases not matched to a gene. CDR3: CAISARGGTGGNSPLHF. The DNA for the CDR3 is TGTGCCATCAGTGCCCGGGGCGGGACAGGGGGAAATTCACCCCTCCACTTT.

This clone has a handful of counts. The rearrangement links TRBV28 to TRBJ1-6, with 7 bases that match TRBD1. Germline loops: CDR1 MDHEN, CDR2 SYDVKM. V was pared by 6 bases and J by 9 bases, with 5 bases of the junction left unmatched. The CDR3 has 13 amino acids. The CDR3 sequence is CASRTGLGSPLHF. As DNA, the CDR3 is TGTGCCAGCAGGACAGGGTTGGGTTCACCCCTCCACTTT. Variable domain in full (rest from reference TRBV28 and TRBJ1-6): DVKVTQSSRYLVKRTGEKVFLECVQDMDHENMFWYRQDPGLGLRLIYFSYDVKMKEKGDIPEGYSVSREKKERFSLILESASTNQTSMYLCASRTGLGSPLHFGNGTRLTVT.